This TCR beta chain was documented in a study of CD8+CD57+ T cells in acquired aplastic anemia. It was patients with CD8+CD57+ cell expansion by flow cytometry who were chosen for sequencing. Every patient presented with severe acquired aplastic anemia. Germline V gene sequence: CDR1 SEHNR, CDR2 FQNEAQ (reference sequence). The length of the CDR3 is 15 residues. V lost 5 bases, J lost 5 bases, and 7 bases stayed unmatched. This clonotype was recorded many times. Profiling that covered TCR beta VDJ and CDR3 relied on genomic DNA as its template. TCRdb re-derived calls from the reads in MiXCR, one entry per CDR3 protein. Counted here are about 150,000 distinct CDR3 sequences, 52% occurring once; the ten biggest clones make up roughly 12%.

Sequencing was performed on sorted CD4+, CD8+, or CD8+CD57+ T cells (not recorded which) from PBMCs. The chain links TRBV7-9 to TRBJ2-7, with 12 bases lining up with TRBD2. The receptor's source is a human donor with aplastic anemia. The CDR3 spells CASSPWASGGDEQYF. CDR3 nucleotide sequence: TGTGCCAGCAGCCCCTGGGCTAGCGGGGGGGACGAGCAGTACTTC.